This note documents a single T cell receptor (beta chain) sequence. The data belong to a study of T cell responses to AZD1222 COVID-19 vaccine. CDR1 is LNHDA and CDR2 is SQIVND in the germline V gene (reference sequence). Trimming pared 1 base from V and 0 bases from J, leaving 13 bases between. The CDR3 consists of 17 residues. The assay was immunoSEQ multiplex PCR, and TCRdb's table has in-frame clones only and misses some. The table lists 200,000 or so clones, approximately 94% of them singletons, with about 9.2% in the top ten. The clonotype was recovered from an adult in good health. This chain links TRBV19 with TRBJ2-1; D perhaps matches TRBD1 (6 bases). Sequencing used peripheral blood, obtained on day 0 of AZD1222 vaccination. The CDR3 protein is CASSIGGRQSSYNEQFF. CDR3 nucleotide sequence: TGTGCCAGTAGTATAGGGGGGCGGCAAAGCTCCTACAATGAGCAGTTCTTC.